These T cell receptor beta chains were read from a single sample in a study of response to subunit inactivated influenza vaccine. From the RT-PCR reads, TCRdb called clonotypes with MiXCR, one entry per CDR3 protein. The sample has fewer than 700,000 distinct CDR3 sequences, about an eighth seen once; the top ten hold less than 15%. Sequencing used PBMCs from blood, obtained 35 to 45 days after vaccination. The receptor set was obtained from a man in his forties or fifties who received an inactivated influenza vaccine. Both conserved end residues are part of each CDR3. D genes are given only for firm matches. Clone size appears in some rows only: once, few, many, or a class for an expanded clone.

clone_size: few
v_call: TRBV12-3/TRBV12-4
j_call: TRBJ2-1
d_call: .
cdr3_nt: TGTGCCAGCAGCTTAGGGTCCGGGTTCAATGAGCAGTTCTTC
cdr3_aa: CASSLGSGFNEQFF

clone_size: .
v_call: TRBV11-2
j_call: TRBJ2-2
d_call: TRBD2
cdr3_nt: TGTGCCAGCAGCTTCCTGGGCGGGAGGGCCGTATCCGAGCTGTTTTTT
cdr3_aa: CASSFLGGRAVSELFF

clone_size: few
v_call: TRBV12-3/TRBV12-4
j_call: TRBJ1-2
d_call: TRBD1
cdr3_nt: TGTGCCAGCAGTCTCGGGACAGCTCATGGCTACACCTTC
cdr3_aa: CASSLGTAHGYTF

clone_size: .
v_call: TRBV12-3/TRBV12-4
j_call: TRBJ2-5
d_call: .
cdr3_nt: TGTGCCAGCAGTCGGGCGGGCGGGACCCAGTACTTC
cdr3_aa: CASSRAGGTQYF

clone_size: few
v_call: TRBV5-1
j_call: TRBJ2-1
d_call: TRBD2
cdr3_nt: TGCGCCAGCATCCAGACTCCCCCCTTAACCGGGACTAGCGCTAATGAGCAGTTCTTC
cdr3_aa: CASIQTPPLTGTSANEQFF

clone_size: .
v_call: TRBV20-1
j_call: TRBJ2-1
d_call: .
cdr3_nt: TGCTGTGCTAGAGATGTGGACGGGGTGGATTATTATGAGCAGTTCTTC
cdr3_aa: CCARDVDGVDYYEQFF

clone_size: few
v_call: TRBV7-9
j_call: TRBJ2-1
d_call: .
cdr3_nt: TGTGCCAGCAGCACGGGACACCCTTCCTACAATGAGCAGTTCTTC
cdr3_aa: CASSTGHPSYNEQFF

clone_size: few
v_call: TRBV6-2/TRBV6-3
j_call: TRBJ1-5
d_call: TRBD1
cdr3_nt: TGTGCCAGCAGTAATGACAGGGATCATCAGCCCCAGCATTTT
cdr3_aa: CASSNDRDHQPQHF

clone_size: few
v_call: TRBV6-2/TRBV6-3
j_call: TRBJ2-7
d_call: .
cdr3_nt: TGTGCCAGCACGGGACACACCCTATTCCACGAGCAGTACTTC
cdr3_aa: CASTGHTLFHEQYF

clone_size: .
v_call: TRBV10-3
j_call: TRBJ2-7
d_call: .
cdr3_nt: TGTGCCATCAGTGCTACAGGGAGCGAGCAGTACTTC
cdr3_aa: CAISATGSEQYF

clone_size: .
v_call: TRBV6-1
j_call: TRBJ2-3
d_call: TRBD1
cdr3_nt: TGTGCCAGCAGAACCTATCGGCCAGGGGGAAGGGGAGCAGATACGCAGTATTTT
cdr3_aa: CASRTYRPGGRGADTQYF

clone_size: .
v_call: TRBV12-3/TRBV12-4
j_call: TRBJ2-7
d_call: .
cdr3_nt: TGTGCCAGCAGTTTACAAGATACCGTCCACGAGCAGTACTTC
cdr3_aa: CASSLQDTVHEQYF

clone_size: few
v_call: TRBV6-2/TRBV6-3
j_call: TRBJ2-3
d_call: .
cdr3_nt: TGTGCCACGGGACTGGGGCCAGATACGCAGTATTTT
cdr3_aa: CATGLGPDTQYF

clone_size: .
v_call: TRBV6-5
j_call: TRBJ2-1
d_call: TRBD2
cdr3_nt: TGTGCCAGCAGTTACTCCTCGCCTTACCGGACTAGTTCCTATGAGCAGTTCTTC
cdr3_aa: CASSYSSPYRTSSYEQFF

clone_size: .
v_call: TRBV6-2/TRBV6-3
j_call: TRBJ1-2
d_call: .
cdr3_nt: TGTGCCGGCAGTTACAGCGCCAGCTACTATGGCTACACCTTC
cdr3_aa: CAGSYSASYYGYTF

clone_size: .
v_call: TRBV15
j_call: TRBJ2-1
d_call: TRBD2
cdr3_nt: TGTGCCACCAGCAGCCCGACTAGCGGGAGGGCCGGCTACAATGAGCAGTTCTTC
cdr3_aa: CATSSPTSGRAGYNEQFF

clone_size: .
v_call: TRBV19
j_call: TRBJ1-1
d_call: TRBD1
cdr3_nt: TGTGCCAGTAGACACCGGGACAGGGTCACTGAAGCTTTCTTT
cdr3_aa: CASRHRDRVTEAFF

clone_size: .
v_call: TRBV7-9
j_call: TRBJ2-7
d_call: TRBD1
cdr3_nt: TGTGCCAGCAGCTTTGAGGGGGCCCGGGACGAGCAGTACTTC
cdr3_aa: CASSFEGARDEQYF

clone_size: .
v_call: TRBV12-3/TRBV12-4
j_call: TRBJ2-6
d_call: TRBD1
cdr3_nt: TGTGCCAGCAGGACAGGGAGTTTGGGGGCCAACGTCCTGACTTTC
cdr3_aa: CASRTGSLGANVLTF

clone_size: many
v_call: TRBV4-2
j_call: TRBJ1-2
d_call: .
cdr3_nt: TGTGCCAGCAGCCAGGCCCGGGACAAGGGGGTCTATGGCTACACCTTC
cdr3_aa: CASSQARDKGVYGYTF

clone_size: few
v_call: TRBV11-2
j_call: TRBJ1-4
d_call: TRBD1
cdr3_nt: TGTGCCAGCAGCCGAACACAGGGGGAAAAACTGTTTTTT
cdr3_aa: CASSRTQGEKLFF

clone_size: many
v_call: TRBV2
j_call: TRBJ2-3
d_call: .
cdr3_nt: TGTGCCAGCGGTTCCTCCGGGGGAGATACGCAGTATTTT
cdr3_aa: CASGSSGGDTQYF

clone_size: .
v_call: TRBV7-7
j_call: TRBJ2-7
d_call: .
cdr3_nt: TGTGCTAGCAGCTTACGCCGGGACGACGAGCAGTACTTC
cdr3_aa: CASSLRRDDEQYF

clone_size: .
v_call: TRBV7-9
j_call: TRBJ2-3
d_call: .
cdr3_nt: TGTGCCAGCAGCTACCTAGGGACTAGCACAGATACGCAGTATTTT
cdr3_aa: CASSYLGTSTDTQYF

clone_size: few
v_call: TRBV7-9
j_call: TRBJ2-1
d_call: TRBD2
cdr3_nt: TGTGCCAGCAGCTCGAATAGCGGGAGCTCCTACAATGAGCAGTTCTTC
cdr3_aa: CASSSNSGSSYNEQFF